Listed below are T cell receptor beta chains from one sample, sequenced in a study of T-cell reconstitution after alpha-beta-depleted transplantation in children. One entry per CDR3 protein, called by TCRdb with MiXCR from the PCR reads. The profile shows 330,000 or so distinct CDR3 sequences, roughly 8.2% of them singletons. The source was peripheral blood, collected 360 days after TCRalphabeta/CD19-depleted stem cell transplant. These receptors originate from a female patient younger than 10 who had a stem cell transplant for Fanconi anemia, so the T cells may come from the graft donor. Each CDR3 is given with its conserved first and last residue. The D gene is left open where the match is weak. Clone size is not always given. Where it is, it says once, few, many or a class for expanded clones.

j_gene: TRBJ1-2
d_gene: .
abundance: few
v_gene: TRBV6-2/TRBV6-3
len: 16
CDR3aa: CASSDPDRPSDYGYTF
CDR3nt: TGTGCCAGCAGCGACCCCGACAGGCCTTCCGACTATGGCTACACCTTC

j_gene: TRBJ1-2
d_gene: TRBD1
abundance: few
v_gene: TRBV5-5
len: 17
CDR3aa: CASSFDTRQGNLYGYTF
CDR3nt: TGTGCCAGCAGCTTTGATACAAGACAGGGGAACCTATATGGCTACACCTTC

j_gene: TRBJ2-5
d_gene: .
abundance: few
v_gene: TRBV20-1
len: 15
CDR3aa: CSASDPQGTQETQYF
CDR3nt: TGCAGTGCTAGTGATCCACAGGGTACCCAAGAGACCCAGTACTTC

j_gene: TRBJ2-1
d_gene: TRBD2
abundance: .
v_gene: TRBV5-6
len: 15
CDR3aa: CASSLALAGAREQFF
CDR3nt: TGTGCCAGCAGCTTGGCACTAGCGGGGGCCCGGGAGCAGTTCTTC

j_gene: TRBJ2-5
d_gene: TRBD2
abundance: few
v_gene: TRBV5-1
len: 15
CDR3aa: CASSWTSGPQETQYF
CDR3nt: TGCGCCAGCAGCTGGACTAGCGGTCCGCAAGAGACCCAGTACTTC

j_gene: TRBJ2-7
d_gene: .
abundance: many
v_gene: TRBV4-1
len: 15
CDR3aa: CASSQGTTNSYEQYF
CDR3nt: TGCGCCAGCAGCCAAGGGACTACGAACTCCTACGAGCAGTACTTC

j_gene: TRBJ2-3
d_gene: TRBD1
abundance: .
v_gene: TRBV11-2
len: 14
CDR3aa: CASSLGQGAGTQYF
CDR3nt: TGTGCCAGCAGCTTAGGACAGGGGGCGGGTACGCAGTATTTT

j_gene: TRBJ2-5
d_gene: .
abundance: few
v_gene: TRBV18
len: 13
CDR3aa: CASSPIGGETQYF
CDR3nt: TGTGCCAGCTCACCGATCGGGGGTGAGACCCAGTACTTC

j_gene: TRBJ1-3
d_gene: .
abundance: many
v_gene: TRBV7-6
len: 16
CDR3aa: CASSLNPGVDGNTIYF
CDR3nt: TGTGCCAGCAGCTTAAATCCGGGAGTAGATGGAAACACCATATATTTT

j_gene: TRBJ2-3
d_gene: TRBD2
abundance: .
v_gene: TRBV2
len: 14
CDR3aa: CAGSPGRVADTQYF
CDR3nt: TGTGCCGGAAGCCCAGGGAGGGTCGCAGATACGCAGTATTTT

j_gene: TRBJ2-5
d_gene: .
abundance: .
v_gene: TRBV14
len: 15
CDR3aa: CASSQDRGVQETQYF
CDR3nt: TGTGCCAGCAGCCAAGATCGCGGGGTCCAAGAGACCCAGTACTTC

j_gene: TRBJ2-6
d_gene: TRBD1
abundance: many
v_gene: TRBV25-1
len: 22
CDR3aa: CASSDSFGTGNISPSGANVLTF
CDR3nt: TGTGCCAGCAGTGACTCGTTTGGGACAGGGAATATCTCCCCCTCTGGGGCCAACGTCCTGACTTTC

j_gene: TRBJ2-5
d_gene: .
abundance: .
v_gene: TRBV7-8
len: 16
CDR3aa: CASSLEVAGAEGTQYF
CDR3nt: TGTGCCAGCAGCTTAGAAGTGGCGGGGGCAGAGGGGACCCAGTACTTC

j_gene: TRBJ2-5
d_gene: .
abundance: .
v_gene: TRBV2
len: 13
CDR3aa: CASLGRNGETQYF
CDR3nt: TGTGCCAGTCTGGGACGAAACGGCGAGACCCAGTACTTC

j_gene: TRBJ1-2
d_gene: .
abundance: many
v_gene: TRBV12-3/TRBV12-4
len: 13
CDR3aa: CASSFSENYGYTF
CDR3nt: TGTGCCAGCAGTTTTTCGGAAAACTATGGCTACACCTTC

j_gene: TRBJ2-1
d_gene: .
abundance: few
v_gene: TRBV5-5
len: 13
CDR3aa: CASSFDIPGEQFF
CDR3nt: TGTGCCAGCAGCTTTGACATCCCCGGTGAGCAGTTCTTC

j_gene: TRBJ2-5
d_gene: TRBD1
abundance: few
v_gene: TRBV6-6
len: 13
CDR3aa: CASRRQGVQTQYF
CDR3nt: TGTGCCAGCAGGAGACAGGGTGTGCAGACCCAGTACTTC

j_gene: TRBJ2-1
d_gene: TRBD2
abundance: many
v_gene: TRBV7-3
len: 15
CDR3aa: CASSFRPGLASEQFF
CDR3nt: TGTGCCAGCAGCTTCCGACCGGGACTAGCAAGTGAGCAGTTCTTC

j_gene: TRBJ2-2
d_gene: .
abundance: many
v_gene: TRBV15
len: 12
CDR3aa: CATSSVHMGLFF
CDR3nt: TGTGCCACCAGCAGCGTACACATGGGGCTGTTTTTT